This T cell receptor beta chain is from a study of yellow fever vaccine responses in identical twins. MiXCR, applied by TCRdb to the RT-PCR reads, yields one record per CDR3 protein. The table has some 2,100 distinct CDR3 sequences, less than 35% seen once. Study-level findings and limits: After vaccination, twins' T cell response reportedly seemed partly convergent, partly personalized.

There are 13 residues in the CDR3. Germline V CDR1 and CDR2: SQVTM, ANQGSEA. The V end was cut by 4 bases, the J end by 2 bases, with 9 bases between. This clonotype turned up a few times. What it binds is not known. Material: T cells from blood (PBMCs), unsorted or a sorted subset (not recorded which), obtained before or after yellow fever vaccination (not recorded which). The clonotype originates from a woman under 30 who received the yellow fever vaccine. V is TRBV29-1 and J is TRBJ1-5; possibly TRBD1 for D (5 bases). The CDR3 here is CSVVGGRNQPQHF. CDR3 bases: TGCAGCGTTGTCGGGGGTCGCAATCAGCCCCAGCATTTT. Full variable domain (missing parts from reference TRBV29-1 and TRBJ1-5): SAVISQKPSRDICQRGTSLTIQCQVDSQVTMMFWYRQQPGQSLTLIATANQGSEATYESGFVIDKFPISRPNLTFSTLTVSNMSPEDSSIYLCSVVGGRNQPQHFGDGTRLSIL.